The clone carrying this TCR beta chain was counted a few times. Its matching antigen is unknown. This entry is derived from a study of T-cell memory formation after mild COVID-19. Study-level points and caveats: Cross-reactive memory apparently joined, as some responding clones appeared in pre-infection memory. Contracting CD4+ clones sat mainly in CM and EM; CD8+ in EMRA.

TCR alpha and TCR beta cDNA libraries with sample barcodes and UMIs came from 5'RACE using constant-segment primers. TCRdb re-called the 5' RACE reads with MiXCR, one entry per CDR3 protein. The table records approximately 490,000 distinct CDR3 sequences, around 21% of them present only once. Material: PBMCs or a T cell subset sorted from them (not recorded which). This receptor was obtained from an adult woman who had mild COVID-19 (a few samples of this study predate the infection). Cell type and time point are not known.

The CDR3 nucleotides are TGTGCCAGCTCACTTACAGGGTTGGGTGAAGCTTTCTTT. Its protein is CASSLTGLGEAFF. The gene calls are TRBV18 and TRBJ1-1; weak D call: TRBD1 (6 bases). V gave up 4 bases and J gave up 7 bases, with 13 bases separating them. The CDR3 has 13 amino acids. The germline V gene has CDR1 KGHSH and CDR2 LQKENI.